These 7 T cell receptor beta chains share one sample of origin, sequenced in a study of CD8 T cells in Susac syndrome. A quantity of about 0.45 to 1 ug RNA underwent reverse transcription using random hexamers. TCRdb fed the immunoSEQ multiplex PCR reads into MiXCR, producing one record per CDR3 protein. The table has about 52,000 distinct CDR3 sequences, 93% seen once. Sequenced: CD8+ T cells from PBMCs. These receptors originate from a human donor with multiple sclerosis.

The chain combines TRBV29-1 with TRBJ1-1, with D possibly matching TRBD1 (6 bases). Germline V gene sequence: CDR1 SQVTM, CDR2 ANQGSEA. V dropped 3 bases and J dropped 6 bases, with 14 bases sitting between them. The CDR3 length is 13 residues. CDR3 protein: CSVDPEGGPEAFF. In nucleotides, the CDR3 is TGCAGCGTTGACCCAGAGGGGGGACCTGAAGCTTTCTTT.

The genes are TRBV30 and TRBJ2-1, with 7 bases identical to TRBD2. This CDR3 comprises 15 residues. The V and J ends lost 0 bases and 3 bases, in that order; junction bases with no gene match: 5. Germline-derived CDR1 and CDR2 are GTSNPN and SVGIG (reference sequence). The CDR3 DNA sequence: TGTGCCTGGAGTGTACTTGCGGGGGTCTACAATGAGCAGTTCTTC. It codes for CAWSVLAGVYNEQFF.

The V and J genes are TRBV18 and TRBJ2-5; weak D call: TRBD2 (6 bases). The CDR3 covers 15 residues. V lost 2 bases and J 5 bases, leaving 15 bases between the germline ends. Germline V gene sequence: CDR1 KGHSH, CDR2 LQKENI. The CDR3 nucleotides are TGTGCCAGCTCACCAAGGGCACTAGCCGGGGAGACCCAGTACTTC. As protein: CASSPRALAGETQYF.

This chain uses TRBV15 with TRBJ2-1; the match to TRBD1 covers 7 bases. This CDR3 comprises 14 residues. Germline V gene data show CDR1 as LNHNV and CDR2 as YYDKDF (reference sequence). Trimming at V came to 1 base and at J to 8 bases, leaving 5 bases not matched to a gene. CDR3: CATSRGQGTHEQFF. The CDR3, as DNA: TGTGCCACCAGCAGAGGACAGGGTACCCATGAGCAGTTCTTC.

Points on this clonotype: One junction end disagrees with the germline gene, perhaps due to a read error. CDR3 nucleotides: TGTGCTAGCAGCTTAGATAGCGGGGGGACTGCCTACAATGAGCAGTTCTTC. Its translation is CASSLDSGGTAYNEQFF. The chain couples TRBV7-7 to TRBJ2-1, with 10 positions matching TRBD2. Germline-derived CDR1 and CDR2 are SSHAT and FNYEAQ (reference sequence). The CDR3 spans 17 residues.

This chain joins TRBV12-3 or TRBV12-4 and TRBJ1-2; a weak D match, TRBD1 (5 bases). CDR3 length: 13 amino acids. The ends were cut back, 3 bases at V and 2 bases at J, with 7 bases in the middle. In DNA form, the CDR3 reads TGTGCCAGCAGTTTGCGACAGAACTATGGCTACACCTTC. The encoded protein is CASSLRQNYGYTF.

The rearrangement joins TRBV4-1 to TRBJ1-2; D is perhaps TRBD1 (5 bases). V was clipped by 0 bases and J by 6 bases, with 17 bases between them. The CDR3 is 16 amino acids. CDR1 is MGHRA, CDR2 YSYEKL, per germline. The CDR3 DNA sequence: TGCGCCAGCAGCCAAGAGTGGTCTGGGGAGGGGAATGGCTACACCTTC. It translates to CASSQEWSGEGNGYTF.